The sequence of this TCR beta chain was determined in a study of a mutant IDH1 vaccine in newly diagnosed glioma. Overall study context: The treated group averaged about 39 years old and was around 60% male, 37.5% female.

Documented time point: baseline, week 1 (first vaccination visit). The sample's treatment: pre-vaccination baseline after standard-of-care therapy. Tumors from donors were new WHO grade 3 or 4 IDH1-mutant astrocytomas with ATRX loss. This CDR3 spans 15 amino acids. The V gene end was trimmed by 3 bases and the J gene end by 7 bases; junction bases not matched to a gene: 6. Germline CDR1 SEHNR, CDR2 FQNEAQ (reference sequence). The assay was immunoSEQ multiplex PCR, and TCRdb's table has in-frame clones only and misses some. The sample contains about 66,000 clones, approximately 86% of which appear only once.

This receptor was identified in a man aged 25 to 45 with glioma. Sequenced material: PBMCs, taken from a glioma patient treated with radiotherapy, temozolomide or both. This sequence joins TRBV7-9 and TRBJ2-1; 10 bases line up with TRBD2. CDR3 DNA: TGTGCCAGCAGCTTCAGCGGGGGGGCGGATAATGAGCAGTTCTTC. It yields the protein CASSFSGGADNEQFF.